The entry below describes one T cell receptor (beta chain). The data are from a study of T cell changes during pregnancy in multiple sclerosis. The method was immunoSEQ multiplex PCR; TCRdb's version includes in-frame clones alone and lacks a portion of them. The sample contains about 38,000 clones, about 92% of which appear only once. The CDR3 runs to 13 residues. Trimming removed 4 bases from V and 10 bases from J; junction bases left unmatched: 7. In germline, CDR1 is ENHRY, CDR2 SYGVKD. The TCR sequence derives from a female donor with multiple sclerosis, enrolled in a pregnancy study. The rearrangement joins TRBV10-3 to TRBJ2-1; 7 nucleotides line up with TRBD2. The specimen comprised CD8+ T cells from peripheral blood mononuclear cells, sampled in the third trimester of pregnancy. The CDR3 DNA is TGTGCCATCAGTGTATCGAGCGGGGCGGAGCAGTTCTTC. This codes for CAISVSSGAEQFF.